This TCR beta chain was retrieved from a study of blood T cells in healthy people across ages. V lost 4 bases, J lost 0 bases, and 10 bases lay in between. The V gene's germline CDR1 is SGHNT and CDR2 YYREEE (reference sequence). The CDR3 is 15 residues long. This clonotype was seen more than once but under ten times. Its target is unknown. General observations from the study: Per-million-T-cell TCR beta diversity fell roughly linearly with age.

Alongside a J-beta primer mix, a sample-barcoded 5' primer served in a second PCR lasting about 7 to 12 cycles. TCRdb used MiXCR to reprocess the 5' RACE reads, holding one entry per CDR3 protein. The sample shows nearly 800,000 distinct CDR3 sequences, 25% of them seen only once. A further study also used this sample, focusing on T cells of mothers and their children.

Sequences were obtained from blood. This chain joins TRBV5-4 and TRBJ2-2; D not resolved. The clonotype was recovered from a boy between 5 and 17 years old in good health. The CDR3 DNA is TGTGCCAGCAGCCCCAGGACCGCGAACACCGGGGAGCTGTTTTTT. Amino acids: CASSPRTANTGELFF.